This T cell receptor beta chain emerged from a study of T cell changes during pregnancy in multiple sclerosis. The germline gives CDR1 SGHNT, CDR2 YENEEA. The CDR3 runs to 18 residues. V gave up 1 base and J gave up 5 bases; unmatched junction bases: 15. The repertoire was sequenced with immunoSEQ multiplex PCR; TCRdb's copy has only in-frame clones and lacks some. The sample has about 34,000 clones; 90% are singletons. This sequence was found in a female donor with multiple sclerosis, enrolled in a pregnancy study. Sequenced here: CD8+ T cells from peripheral blood mononuclear cells, sampled in the second trimester of pregnancy. The chain links TRBV11-3 to TRBJ1-1, with 8 bases aligning to TRBD1. CDR3 residues: CASSLAPQGAQLTTEAFF. CDR3 coding DNA: TGTGCCAGCAGCTTAGCCCCCCAGGGGGCTCAATTGACGACTGAAGCTTTCTTT.